A single T cell receptor beta chain is shown here with its context. This clonotype appeared a few times. What this receptor recognizes is not known. Base-call qualities are not available, and no considerably larger clone is one nucleotide away. Hyperthyroidism patients were aged 18 to 65 years and newly diagnosed, with disease duration of less than 2 months. Any patient with an uncontrolled infection, another autoimmune disease, pregnancy or lactation was excluded. Diagnoses were based on clinical symptoms, serum thyroxine and TRAb, thyroid ultrasound and orbital computed tomography. Blood from progressor patients was drawn when they were first diagnosed with hyperthyroidism, before any ophthalmopathy symptoms appeared. PBMCs were isolated from more than 8 ml of fresh peripheral blood by Ficoll-Paque density gradient centrifugation. Progressor patients were defined as those initially diagnosed with Graves' hyperthyroidism in whom ophthalmopathy developed during follow-up. Trizol reagent was used to extract total RNA, and RNA quality was then checked on an Agilent 2100 Bioanalyzer.

This record belongs to a study of T cells in Graves' hyperthyroidism and ophthalmopathy (dated by TCRdb to the late 2010s). Describing the broader study: Peripheral blood samples were taken at initial diagnosis, before any treatment was given. To identify TCR V-J signatures that set the groups apart, the researchers used a discovery cohort of 100 patients, made up of roughly 45 with Graves' ophthalmopathy and some 55 with stable Graves' hyperthyroidism. Prospective prediction of ophthalmopathy was tested in an independent validation cohort consisting of some 18 hyperthyroidism patients and more than 15 patients who later progressed to ophthalmopathy. The 100 discovery patients were randomly split 7:3 into training and test sets. In addition, the study compared T-cell repertoires in thyroid tissue and in blood from roughly 6 Graves' hyperthyroidism patients. After sampling, hyperthyroidism patients received methimazole starting at 30 mg daily, and ophthalmopathy patients received high-dose intravenous methylprednisolone. The paper describes TCR Vbeta CDR3 sequencing of some 130 peripheral blood samples, made up of 43 ophthalmopathy patients, some 80 hyperthyroidism patients and about 17 progressor patients.

The full study reports these points: Sample size was not statistically predetermined, and investigators were not blinded to group allocation. A 13 V-J signature model separated ophthalmopathy from stable hyperthyroidism, with around 90% sensitivity and 81.08% specificity in cross-validation and 80%/75% in testing. Most expanded thyroid clonotypes (frequency above 0.001) were also detected in blood, suggesting blood repertoires may reflect thyroid immune responses. In validation, progression to ophthalmopathy was predicted by the model with 65% to 71% sensitivity and roughly 76% specificity, a median of roughly 6.4 months before onset.

The CDR3 contains 14 residues, cysteine and phenylalanine counted. Only the CDR3 part of the read is kept: 42 bases, read in frame from the first base. Trimming at the junction amounts to 6 bases on V and 0 bases on J, and the germline ends lie 9 bases apart. TCR beta CDR3 regions were amplified from RNA transcripts. For the first round of RT-PCR on the TCR CDR3, the HTBI primer set was used together with the Qiagen OneStep RT-PCR kit. Libraries were constructed in a second round of multiplex PCR, after which size selection and purification were performed. The libraries were sequenced on an Illumina HiSeq2000 using paired-end 100 bp reads. In the original analysis: SOAPnuke was used to process the raw data, removing reads that contained adapters or uncalled bases, had a mean Phred below 15, or lacked an exact match to the constant primer or identifier. High-quality paired reads were merged with COPE v1.2.5, and unique nucleotide sequences were defined as clonotypes. Clonotypes were aligned to IMGT TRBV, TRBD and TRBJ reference segments using MiTCR v1.1. Only V-J combinations with frequency above 0.0001, covering 98% to 99.2% of repertoires, were analysed. The TCS score was defined as F50 (clonal expansion) divided by E x V (chaos), with BLOSUM62-based TCRdist calculated between CDR3 peptides within each V-J. Welch's t-statistics and random forest reduced roughly 500 V-J features to some 14, which were used in a naive Bayes classifier (R e1071). TCRdb reworked the public reads: Q25 trimming with fastp, MiXCR clone assembly, productive beta chains retained. Each entry is one CDR3 protein sequence, shown with its most common DNA and genes. These V and J calls originate from TCRdb's pipeline instead of the authors' own analysis. This sample comprises under 750,000 distinct CDR3 sequences, approximately 18% of them detected only once. 16% of the sample is held by the ten biggest clonotypes.

The rearranged segments are TRBV12-3 or TRBV12-4 and TRBJ2-1, with a tentative D call of TRBD1 or TRBD2, each matching 5 bases. The receptor comes from a woman in her 50s with Graves' hyperthyroidism that later progressed to Graves' ophthalmopathy. Material: blood. The nucleotide sequence is TGTGCCAGCAGAGGGACGGACTCCTACAATGAGCAGTTCTTC. Its protein product is CASRGTDSYNEQFF.